Below, 17 T cell receptor beta chains from the same sample are listed, as sequenced in a study of blood T cells in healthy people across ages. A sample-barcoded 5' primer and a J-beta primer mix were used in a second PCR of roughly 6 to 11 cycles. TCRdb re-analysed the 5' RACE reads in MiXCR, keeping a single row per CDR3 protein. Of 1.4 million or so distinct CDR3 sequences listed, about 45% are singletons. The sequenced sample was blood. These receptors were obtained from a woman aged 18-30 years in good health.

Only a few counts were recorded for this clonotype. The V call is TRBV6-2 or TRBV6-3, the J call TRBJ1-2; no firm D call. Trimming removed 3 bases from V and 5 bases from J, with 13 bases in between. CDR1 and CDR2 from the germline V gene are MNHEY and SVGEGT. The CDR3 is made up of 14 amino acids. The CDR3 nucleotides read TGTGCCAGCAGTTATTCGGACGGTCGATATGGCTACACCTTC. Its protein product is CASSYSDGRYGYTF.

This clonotype was observed a few times. This rearrangement joins TRBV28 to TRBJ2-6; D remains unclear. Germline assignment: CDR1 MDHEN and CDR2 SYDVKM. Trimming shortened V by 8 bases and J by 5 bases, and 10 bases separated the two germline ends. CDR3 size: 13 residues. The CDR3 sequence is CASSLTRANVLTF. Written as DNA, the CDR3 is TGTGCCAGCTCACTTACTCGGGCCAACGTCCTGACTTTC.

The table lists this clonotype with a few counts. V usage is TRBV12-3 or TRBV12-4 and J usage is TRBJ1-5, with no clear D. The CDR3 has 13 amino acids. V was shortened by 2 bases and J by 7 bases, with 9 bases between the two germline ends. The CDR3 spells CASSLTSRQPQHF. DNA for the CDR3: TGTGCCAGCAGTTTAACATCACGGCAGCCCCAGCATTTT.

The chain employs TRBV3-1 and TRBJ1-1; D not resolved. The CDR3 extends over 14 amino acids. Trimming took 2 bases from V and 4 from J, leaving 11 bases between them. The V gene's germline CDR1 is LGHDT and CDR2 YNNKEL (reference sequence). The DNA of the CDR3 is TGTGCCAGCAGCCAAAATGCCAGGTTCACTGAAGCTTTCTTT. Amino acid sequence: CASSQNARFTEAFF.

The rearrangement joins TRBV29-1 to TRBJ1-3, with 9 bases fitting TRBD1. The trim removed 0 bases at V and 3 bases at J, leaving 3 bases unmatched. This CDR3 has 15 residues. Germline V gene data show CDR1 as SQVTM and CDR2 as ANQGSEA. The CDR3 spells CSVEEDRGVGNTIYF. The CDR3, as DNA: TGCAGCGTTGAAGAGGACAGGGGCGTTGGAAACACCATATATTTT.

This clonotype was counted once. The V gene is TRBV2, the J gene TRBJ2-1, with TRBD2 identical over 10 bases. V was pared by 8 bases and J by 8 bases, with 12 bases of the junction left unmatched. Germline-derived CDR1 and CDR2 are SNHLY and FYNNEI. The CDR3 is 15 residues long. This CDR3 is CASGTSGRAAHEQFF. DNA of the CDR3: TGTGCCAGCGGGACGAGCGGGAGGGCTGCCCATGAGCAGTTCTTC.

This clonotype was seen a single time. This chain links TRBV27 with TRBJ1-6, with D perhaps TRBD1 (5 bases). The CDR3 length is 18 residues. Trimming stripped 0 bases from V and 4 bases from J, with 16 bases between. CDR1 and CDR2 from the germline V gene are MNHEY and SMNVEV (reference sequence). CDR3 coding DNA: TGTGCCAGCAGTTTATCTTGGCTGGGGGGGAATTATAATTCACCCCTCCACTTT. Translating gives CASSLSWLGGNYNSPLHF.

This clonotype came up a few times. The chain carries TRBV5-4 and TRBJ2-5, with TRBD1 identical over 7 bases. The CDR3 extends over 15 amino acids. The germline V gene has CDR1 SGHNT and CDR2 YYREEE (reference sequence). V was pared by 0 bases and J by 10 bases, with 12 bases of the junction left unmatched. The CDR3 protein is CASSLGQGLIGDQYF. The CDR3 DNA is TGTGCCAGCAGCTTGGGACAGGGTTTAATCGGCGACCAGTACTTC.

Remarks on this clonotype: A read error is possible here, since a much larger clone lies one base away. The chain uses TRBV4-2 and TRBJ2-5; possible D gene TRBD1, 6 bases. Germline V gene lookup returns CDR1 LGHNA and CDR2 YNFKEQ. The CDR3 totals 15 residues. V was pared by 0 bases and J by 11 bases, with 19 bases between. The CDR3 loop reads CASSQEILDSREQYF. CDR3 DNA sequence: TGTGCCAGCAGCCAAGAGATATTGGACAGTCGTGAGCAGTACTTC.

This chain joins TRBV20-1 and TRBJ2-7; no clear D gene. V was cut by 0 bases and J by 10 bases, with 16 bases left in between. Germline V gene sequence: CDR1 DFQATT, CDR2 SNEGSKA (reference sequence). The CDR3 spans 13 residues. The CDR3 bases are TGCAGTGCTAGAGATCCTAATCAGGTTGGCCAGTACTTC. Translating it yields CSARDPNQVGQYF.

The rearrangement uses TRBV7-2 and TRBJ2-2; possible D gene TRBD1, 6 bases. CDR1 SGHTA and CDR2 FQGNSA come from the germline V gene. With 3 bases removed from V and 4 bases from J, the gap between germline ends came to 12 bases. This CDR3 contains 15 residues. The CDR3 protein is CASSLETGFTGELFF. The CDR3 DNA sequence: TGTGCCAGCAGCTTGGAAACAGGGTTCACCGGGGAGCTGTTTTTT.

The chain uses TRBV20-1 and TRBJ2-1; 7 bases match TRBD2. The DNA end lines up better with TRBJ2-7; the J call may be wrong. The CDR3 is 14 residues long. Germline V gene data show CDR1 as DFQATT and CDR2 as SNEGSKA (reference sequence). This chain's CDR3 is CSARDMGGSYEQYF. In nucleotides, the CDR3 is TGCAGTGCTAGAGATATGGGGGGGAGTTACGAGCAGTACTTC.

This chain joins TRBV7-8 and TRBJ2-1, with TRBD2 identical over 10 bases. V trimming: 4 bases; J trimming: 1 base; junction bases outside the gene matches: 7. The CDR3 runs to 17 residues. CDR1 is SGHVS, CDR2 FQNEAQ, per germline. The CDR3 sequence: CASSSGLAVRSYNEQFF. The CDR3 region has the DNA TGTGCCAGCAGCTCTGGACTAGCGGTTAGGTCCTACAATGAGCAGTTCTTC.

This clonotype was seen a few times. The CDR3 sequence is CASSVGGGQGYEQYF. Written as DNA, the CDR3 is TGTGCCAGCAGCGTAGGAGGGGGACAGGGTTACGAGCAGTACTTC. This sequence joins TRBV9 and TRBJ2-7; 9 bases map to TRBD1. The CDR3 is 15 amino acids. V trimming: 0 bases; J trimming: 4 bases; junction bases outside the gene matches: 5. Per the germline V gene, CDR1 is SGDLS and CDR2 is YYNGEE.

The chain has TRBV2 and TRBJ2-5; a weak D match, TRBD2 (6 bases). Germline V gives CDR1 SNHLY, CDR2 FYNNEI. The V and J ends lost 11 bases and 11 bases respectively, with 27 bases between them. CDR3 length: 14 residues. The DNA for the CDR3 is TGTGCCGGAAACCGGGACTCAGGGAATAATGAGCAGTACTTC. Its translation is CAGNRDSGNNEQYF.

This clonotype was detected only once. This rearrangement joins TRBV9 to TRBJ2-2; D gene uncertain. Trimming pared 4 bases from V and 0 bases from J, leaving 7 bases between. The CDR3 contains 14 residues. CDR1 and CDR2 (germline): SGDLS, YYNGEE. Here the CDR3 reads CASSRNPNTGELFF. Written as DNA, the CDR3 is TGTGCCAGCAGCCGTAATCCGAACACCGGGGAGCTGTTTTTT.

The CDR3 loop is CASSYTQTGYRYEQYF. CDR3 nucleotide sequence: TGTGCCAGCAGTTACACCCAAACAGGGTATCGCTACGAGCAGTACTTC. The V call is TRBV6-6, the J call TRBJ2-5, with a possible D match to TRBD1 (6 bases). The J call is doubtful: the DNA matches TRBJ2-7 better. Germline-derived CDR1 and CDR2 are MNHNY and SVGAGI (reference sequence). This CDR3 region has 16 residues.